This TCR beta chain is drawn from a study of persistence of HIV-infected CD4 T cells. This CDR3 region has 15 residues. Germline V gene sequence: CDR1 SGHAT, CDR2 FQDESV (reference sequence). V lost 5 bases and J lost 0, with 11 bases in between. The libraries were made with immunoSEQ version 4 in survey mode. Sequenced by immunoSEQ multiplex PCR; TCRdb stores in-frame clones only, minus some. Of about 40,000 clones listed, around 78% were seen once; the top ten hold 13% to 15%. About this clone: Antigen specificity is unknown.

The stimulus was an HIV-1 Gag 15-mer peptide pool, 1 ug/peptide/mL. CD40L-negative CD69-negative CD45RO-high memory CD4+ T cells were sorted as populations depleted of antigen-responding cells. J is TRBJ2-1 and V is TRBV11-1, with D perhaps matching TRBD1 or TRBD2 (5 bases each). The specimen was CD4+ T cells sorted from PBMCs after roughly 18-hour stimulation, collected from a patient who received antiretroviral therapy. This clonotype was obtained from an adult man with HIV who was CMV-seropositive. The CDR3 protein is CASSLGPYSYNEQFF. CDR3 DNA sequence: TGTGCCAGCAGCCTGGGACCGTACTCCTACAATGAGCAGTTCTTC.